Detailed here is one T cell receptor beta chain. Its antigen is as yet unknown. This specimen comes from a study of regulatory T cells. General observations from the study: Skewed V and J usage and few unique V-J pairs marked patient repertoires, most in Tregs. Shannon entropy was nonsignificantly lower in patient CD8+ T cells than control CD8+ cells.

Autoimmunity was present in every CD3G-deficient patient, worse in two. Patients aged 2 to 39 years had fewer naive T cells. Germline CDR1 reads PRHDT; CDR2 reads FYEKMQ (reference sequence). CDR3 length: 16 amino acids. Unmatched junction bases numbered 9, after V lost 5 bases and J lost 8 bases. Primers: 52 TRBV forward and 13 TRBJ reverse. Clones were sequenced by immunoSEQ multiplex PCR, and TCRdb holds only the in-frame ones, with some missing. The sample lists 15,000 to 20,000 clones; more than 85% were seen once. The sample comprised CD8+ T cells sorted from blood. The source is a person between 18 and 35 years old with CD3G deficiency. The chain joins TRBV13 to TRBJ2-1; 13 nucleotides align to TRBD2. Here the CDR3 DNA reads TGTGCCAGCAGCGGCGGACTAGCGGGGGCTTTGGATGAGCAGTTCTTC. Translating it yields CASSGGLAGALDEQFF.